The clone carrying this T cell receptor (beta chain) was counted at least ten times. These data come from a study of T cells in Graves' hyperthyroidism and ophthalmopathy. Amplified TCR beta CDR3 regions came from RNA transcripts. Primed by the HTBI set, a first-round RT-PCR was run on the TCR CDR3. TCRdb ran MiXCR on the multiplex PCR reads and lists one entry per CDR3 protein. There are around 560,000 distinct CDR3 sequences in the sample; over 15% occur only once, and around a sixth lies in the top ten. The sequenced sample was blood. The origin of this receptor is a woman under 30 with Graves' hyperthyroidism.

The CDR3 sequence: CASSEYQEETQYF. CDR3 DNA: TGTGCCAGCAGTGAATATCAGGAAGAGACCCAGTACTTC. This rearrangement joins TRBV2 to TRBJ2-5; no clear D gene. Trimming removed 2 bases at V and 3 bases at J, with 7 bases between. CDR1 SNHLY and CDR2 FYNNEI come from the germline V gene. This CDR3 region has 13 residues.